The clone carrying this TCR beta chain was detected a few times. From germline, CDR1 is DFQATT and CDR2 SNEGSKA (reference sequence). The CDR3 is 15 residues long. V was clipped by 6 bases and J by 4 bases, with 21 bases between them. TCRdb reanalysed the RT-PCR reads using MiXCR and keeps one entry per CDR3 protein. The data contain around 700,000 distinct CDR3 sequences, approximately 15% of them singletons. The sequenced sample was memory CD4+ T cells from blood. This clonotype originated in a female donor in good health, serving as a healthy control. The chain is built from TRBV20-1 and TRBJ2-5; tentatively, D is TRBD2 (6 bases). CDR3 protein: CSAISPEGGIETQYF. The CDR3 nucleotides are TGCAGTGCCATTTCGCCGGAGGGTGGTATAGAGACCCAGTACTTC.